This T cell receptor beta chain is from a study of early T cells in non-severe SARS-CoV-2 infection. Across the whole study: Sequenced bulk RNA came from whole blood that was unsorted, and chains were unpaired. The study's findings and limits: VDJdb matching, biased toward anti-spike CD8 responses, missed private and CD4 specificities.

Germline V gene data show CDR1 as LGHDT and CDR2 as YNNKEL (reference sequence). This CDR3 has 16 residues. V lost 1 base to trimming and J lost 2 bases; unmatched junction nucleotides: 7. This clonotype was recorded a few times. The target antigen is unknown. Individual cDNA molecules were tagged with unique molecular identifiers, the study reported. TCRdb ran MiXCR on the 5' RACE reads and lists one entry per CDR3 protein. The sample has about 49,000 distinct CDR3 sequences; roughly 10% are singletons. The source of this sequence is an adult who was a healthcare worker with PCR-confirmed SARS-CoV-2 infection or an uninfected control (not recorded which). V and J are TRBV3-1 and TRBJ1-2, with TRBD1 identical over 7 bases. The sample was whole blood. The CDR3 reads CASSQVDRAGNYGYTF. The CDR3 DNA reads as TGTGCCAGCAGCCAAGTTGACAGGGCAGGCAACTATGGCTACACCTTC.